These 2 T cell receptor beta chains were sequenced from one sample in a study of shared clonotypes between healthy human individuals. Assay used: immunoSEQ multiplex PCR; TCRdb lists only in-frame clones, some missing. The data show around 340,000 clones, about 73% seen once. Sequenced material: memory CD4+ T cells sorted from blood. The subset denotes: CD45RA-negative fraction. The source of these receptors is a man aged 25-45 years in good health.

The V call is TRBV5-1, the J call TRBJ2-5, with TRBD1 matching over 7 bases. Per the germline V gene, CDR1 is SGHRS and CDR2 is YFSETQ. With V trimmed by 4 bases and J by 3 bases, 6 bases remained unmatched. The CDR3 length is 14 residues. As DNA, the CDR3 is TGCGCCAGCAGCCGAAACACAGGGGAAGAGACCCAGTACTTC. Encoded protein: CASSRNTGEETQYF.

The chain has TRBV18 and TRBJ2-6; D unclear. Trimming cost V 1 base and J 3 bases, with 7 bases left between them. CDR1 is KGHSH, CDR2 LQKENI, per germline. This CDR3 spans 15 amino acids. The chain's CDR3 is CASSPQGIGANVLTF. The CDR3 DNA reads as TGTGCCAGCTCACCACAAGGAATTGGGGCCAACGTCCTGACTTTC.